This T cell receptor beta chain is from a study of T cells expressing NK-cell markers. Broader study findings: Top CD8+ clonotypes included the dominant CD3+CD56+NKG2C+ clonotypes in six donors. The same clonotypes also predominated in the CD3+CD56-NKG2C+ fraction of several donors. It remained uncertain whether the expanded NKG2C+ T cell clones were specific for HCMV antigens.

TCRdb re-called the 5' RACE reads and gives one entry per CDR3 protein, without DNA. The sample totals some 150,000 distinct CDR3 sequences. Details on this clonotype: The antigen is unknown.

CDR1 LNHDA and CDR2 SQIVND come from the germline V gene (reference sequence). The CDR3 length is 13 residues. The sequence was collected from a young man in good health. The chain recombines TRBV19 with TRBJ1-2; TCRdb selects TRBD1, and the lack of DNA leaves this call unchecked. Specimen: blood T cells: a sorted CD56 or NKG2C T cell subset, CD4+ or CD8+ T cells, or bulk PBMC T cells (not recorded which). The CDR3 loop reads CASSQEYNYGYTF. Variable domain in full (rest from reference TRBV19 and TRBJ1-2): DGGITQSPKYLFRKEGQNVTLSCEQNLNHDAMYWYRQDPGQGLRLIYYSQIVNDFQKGDIAEGYSVSREKKESFPLTVTSAQKNPTAFYLCASSQEYNYGYTFGSGTRLTVV.